This T cell receptor beta chain was retrieved from a study of T-cell reconstitution after alpha-beta-depleted transplantation in children. A note on this clonotype: The target antigen is unknown.

Study-wide findings and caveats: A year post-transplant, T-cell counts and diversity derived mostly from newly produced T cells. For some patients, TCRbeta diversity was high at day 60 because of recipient T cells and thymic progenitors that survived. The origin of alpha-beta T cells about two months after transplant was reportedly several hundred expanded graft clones.

Germline V lookup: CDR1 MNHEY, CDR2 SMNVEV (reference sequence). V lost 3 bases, J lost 4 bases, and 11 bases stayed unmatched. The CDR3 loop spans 17 amino acids. The TCRbeta library was prepared with unique molecular identifiers. TCRdb reanalysed the PCR reads using MiXCR and keeps one entry per CDR3 protein. Among approximately 99,000 distinct CDR3 sequences listed, about 6.5% were seen once. The TCR comes from a male patient aged 2 to 9 who had a stem cell transplant for acute lymphoblastic leukemia, so the T cells may come from the graft donor. The chain carries TRBV27 and TRBJ2-2; 7 bases match TRBD2. Here the sequenced sample was PBMCs, mostly from graft donor cells, taken 360 days after TCRalphabeta/CD19-depleted stem cell transplant. The CDR3 nucleotides read TGTGCCAGCAGTTTCCCTTGGGGGAGGGACCTCACCGGGGAGCTGTTTTTT. Its translation is CASSFPWGRDLTGELFF.